The T cell receptor (beta chain) under discussion was sequenced for a study of T cells after yellow fever vaccination. Study observations and caveats: A weaker but faster secondary response was observed, peaking on day 5 versus 15. Abundant clonotypes from the bulk population could get into FACS-sorted repertoires as contaminants. Once the booster was given, most primary-vaccination clones reappeared, at 95% to 97% for CD4 and 85% to 90% for CD8.

CDR1 is MNHEY, CDR2 SVGEGT, per germline. Deletions cut 2 bases from V and 0 bases from J, with 16 bases between. The CDR3 is 18 residues long. Only a few counts were recorded for this clonotype. Antigen: not known. TCRdb independently ran MiXCR on the 5' RACE reads; one entry per CDR3 protein. The sample consists of more than 300,000 distinct CDR3 sequences, about 10% of them appearing once. This rearrangement joins TRBV6-2 or TRBV6-3 to TRBJ2-2; D might be TRBD1 (6 bases). This TCR was sampled from a man younger than 30 who received the YFV17D yellow fever vaccine. This specimen consisted of CD4+ T cells sorted from PBMCs, obtained 45 days after the yellow fever booster vaccination. This CDR3 is CASSYPESGATNTGELFF. As DNA, the CDR3 is TGTGCCAGCAGTTACCCGGAATCAGGGGCCACGAACACCGGGGAGCTGTTTTTT.